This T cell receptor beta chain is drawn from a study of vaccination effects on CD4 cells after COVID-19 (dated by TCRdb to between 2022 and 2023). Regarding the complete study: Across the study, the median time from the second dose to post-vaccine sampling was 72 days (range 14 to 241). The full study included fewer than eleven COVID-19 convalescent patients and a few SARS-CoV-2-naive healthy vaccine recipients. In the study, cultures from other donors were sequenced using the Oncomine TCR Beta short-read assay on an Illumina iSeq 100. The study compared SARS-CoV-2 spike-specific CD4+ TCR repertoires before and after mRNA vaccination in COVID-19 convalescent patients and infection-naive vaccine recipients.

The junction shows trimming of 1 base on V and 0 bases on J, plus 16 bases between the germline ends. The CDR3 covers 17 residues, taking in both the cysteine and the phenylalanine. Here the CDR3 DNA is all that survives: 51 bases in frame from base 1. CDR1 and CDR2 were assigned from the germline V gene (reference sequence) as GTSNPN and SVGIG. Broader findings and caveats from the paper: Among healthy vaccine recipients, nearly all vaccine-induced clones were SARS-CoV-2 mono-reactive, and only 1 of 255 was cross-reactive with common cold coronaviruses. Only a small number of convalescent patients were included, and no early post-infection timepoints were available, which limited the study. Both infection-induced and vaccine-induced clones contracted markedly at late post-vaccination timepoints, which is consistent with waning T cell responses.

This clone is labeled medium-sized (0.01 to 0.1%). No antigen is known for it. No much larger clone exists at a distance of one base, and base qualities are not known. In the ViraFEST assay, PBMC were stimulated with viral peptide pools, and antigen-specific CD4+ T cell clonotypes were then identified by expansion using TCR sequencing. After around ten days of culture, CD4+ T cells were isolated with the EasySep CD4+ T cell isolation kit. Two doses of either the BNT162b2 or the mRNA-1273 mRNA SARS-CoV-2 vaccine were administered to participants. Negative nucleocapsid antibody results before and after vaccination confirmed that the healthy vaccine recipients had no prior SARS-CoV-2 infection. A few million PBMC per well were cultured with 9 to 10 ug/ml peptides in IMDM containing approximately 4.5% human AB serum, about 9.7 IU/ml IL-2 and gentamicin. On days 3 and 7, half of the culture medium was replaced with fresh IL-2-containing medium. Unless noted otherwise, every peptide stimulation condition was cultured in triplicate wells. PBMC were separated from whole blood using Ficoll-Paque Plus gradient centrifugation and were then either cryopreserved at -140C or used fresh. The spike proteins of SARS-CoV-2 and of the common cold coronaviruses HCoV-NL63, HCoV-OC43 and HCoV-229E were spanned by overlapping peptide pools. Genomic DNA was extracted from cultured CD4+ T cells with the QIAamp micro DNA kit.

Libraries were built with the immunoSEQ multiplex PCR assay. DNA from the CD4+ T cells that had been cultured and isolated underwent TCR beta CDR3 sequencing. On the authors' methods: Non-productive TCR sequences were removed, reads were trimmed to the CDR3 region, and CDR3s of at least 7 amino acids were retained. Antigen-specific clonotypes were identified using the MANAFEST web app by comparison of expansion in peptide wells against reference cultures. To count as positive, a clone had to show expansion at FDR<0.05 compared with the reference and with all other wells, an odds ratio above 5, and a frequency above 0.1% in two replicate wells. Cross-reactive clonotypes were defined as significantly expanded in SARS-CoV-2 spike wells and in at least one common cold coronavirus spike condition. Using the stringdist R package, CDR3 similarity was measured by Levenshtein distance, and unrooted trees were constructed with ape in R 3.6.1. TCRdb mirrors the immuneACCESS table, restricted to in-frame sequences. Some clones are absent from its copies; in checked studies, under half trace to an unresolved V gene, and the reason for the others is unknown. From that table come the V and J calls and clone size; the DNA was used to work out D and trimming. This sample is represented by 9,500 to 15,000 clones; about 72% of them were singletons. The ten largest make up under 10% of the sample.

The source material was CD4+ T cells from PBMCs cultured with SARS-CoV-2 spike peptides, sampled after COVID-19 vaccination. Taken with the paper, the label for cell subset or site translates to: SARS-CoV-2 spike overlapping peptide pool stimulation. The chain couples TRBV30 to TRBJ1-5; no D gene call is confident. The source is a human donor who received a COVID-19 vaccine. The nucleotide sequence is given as TGTGCCTGGAGTGGGATGGGAGGGAGCCTTAGCAATCAGCCCCAGCATTTT. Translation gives CAWSGMGGSLSNQPQHF.